Listed below are T cell receptor beta chains from one sample, sequenced in a study of radiotherapy plus CTLA-4 blockade in lung cancer. Clones were read by immunoSEQ multiplex PCR, and TCRdb kept only the in-frame ones, dropping some. This table has tens of thousands of clones, about three quarters appearing once. The sequencing used peripheral blood, collected from a patient treated with radiotherapy plus ipilimumab. The receptors originated from a human donor with non-small cell lung cancer whose response to radiotherapy plus ipilimumab could not be evaluated. Both conserved end residues are part of each CDR3.

V	length	J	CDR3
TRBV7-2	15	TRBJ2-3	CASSFVQASTDTQYF
TRBV6-5	15	TRBJ1-4	CASRSGPGTNEKLFF
TRBV5-1	17	TRBJ2-7	CASSSSTSVGSYYEQYF
TRBV30	14	TRBJ1-2	CAWSVQGSLYGYTF
TRBV4-3	13	TRBJ2-3	CASSHAVGGTTSF
TRBV6-6	16	TRBJ1-6	CASTLDRSSYNSPLHF
TRBV29-1	13	TRBJ2-2	CSVITGNTGELFF
TRBV4-1	15	TRBJ2-1	CASSQERVRGGGQFF
TRBV6-5	12	TRBJ2-7	CASSYSRDEQYF
TRBV7-9	11	TRBJ2-5	CAELGGETQYF
TRBV28	12	TRBJ1-3	CASSVSGNTIYF
TRBV5-6	15	TRBJ2-1	CASGALAGGRNEQFF
TRBV7-8	16	TRBJ1-1	CASSFMRGGGSTEAFF
TRBV7-2	12	TRBJ2-1	CASSLVDIEQFF
TRBV5-6	15	TRBJ1-2	CASSLGGPGSYGYTF
TRBV6-5	15	NA	CASSWVFGVNYEQYF
TRBV18	14	TRBJ1-4	CASSLQDRAGKLFF
TRBV2	14	TRBJ2-7	CASNAIAGGYEQYF
TRBV5-4	17	TRBJ2-1	CASSDGRGISSYNEQFF
TRBV28	12	TRBJ1-5	CASSRGDQPQHF
TRBV30	13	TRBJ1-5	CAWSVQGNQPQHF
TRBV28	18	TRBJ1-4	CASSFGDRFLATNEKLFF
TRBV7-2	19	TRBJ2-3	CASSLGVGDSGRWADTQYF
TRBV4-3	19	TRBJ1-5	CASSQVSNGTGLFHQPQHF
TRBV28	15	TRBJ1-2	CASKPGGPANYGYTF
TRBV5-1	18	TRBJ2-2	CASSLFGGRQSNTGELFF
TRBV7-6	13	TRBJ2-1	CASSWQSYNEQFF
TRBV19	15	TRBJ1-1	CASTADRSMNTEAFF
TRBV27	14	TRBJ2-7	CASSLREGLGEQYF
TRBV4-3	15	TRBJ2-3	CASSLGGGKTDTQYF
TRBV6-6	13	TRBJ1-5	CASLPLDNQPQHF
TRBV19	11	TRBJ1-2	CASSIYYGYTF
TRBV18	17	TRBJ1-2	CASSRTQGTDSNYGYTF
TRBV19	15	TRBJ1-3	CASSTGVPGGNTIYF
TRBV20-1	11	TRBJ2-5	CSATKGGTQYF
TRBV11-1	14	TRBJ1-1	CASSSGQGVAEAFF
TRBV7-3	14	TRBJ2-2	CASSLGHNTGELFF
TRBV6-1	13	TRBJ2-1	CASSGYRGDEQFF
TRBV9	15	TRBJ2-4	CASSSGGLAKNIQYF
TRBV4-3	16	TRBJ2-3	CASSQGTSWSTDTQYF
TRBV7-6	14	TRBJ2-3	CASSPWLRTDTQYF
TRBV10-3	17	TRBJ2-3	CAISEPGTSGGADTQYF
TRBV28	14	TRBJ2-3	CARGRDGSTDTQYF
TRBV28	16	TRBJ2-2	CASSSAGGENTGELFF
TRBV14	15	TRBJ1-1	CASSPVNRVVTEAFF